The 13 T cell receptor beta chains below were found in one sample sequenced in a study of T cells after yellow fever vaccination (dated by TCRdb to the late 2010s). The label giving this sample's treatment or condition can be read as: live attenuated yellow fever vaccine strain. Libraries came from 5' RACE. Sequencing relied on an Illumina HiSeq 2500. The public reads were quality trimmed at Q25 with fastp and then assembled into clones with MiXCR by TCRdb, keeping productive beta chains. Duplicate CDR3 protein sequences are folded into a single record with the most common DNA and genes. The sample table records a few hundred thousand distinct CDR3 sequences; less than 9% of these occur just once. The ten largest clones add up to roughly 0.86% of the sample. This specimen was CD4+ T cells sorted from PBMCs, taken 15 days after the yellow fever booster vaccination. The receptors stem from a man younger than 40 who received the YFV17D yellow fever vaccine.

This clonotype was recorded at least ten times. The gene calls are TRBV29-1 and TRBJ2-7; 10 bases agree with TRBD1. Germline V CDR1 and CDR2: SQVTM, ANQGSEA. This CDR3 is built from 13 residues. Trimming took 2 bases from V and 6 from J; bases not matched to a gene: 4. The CDR3 sequence is CSVERTGGIEQYF. In DNA form, the CDR3 reads TGCAGCGTTGAAAGGACAGGGGGTATCGAGCAGTACTTC.

In its sample, this clonotype was seen many times. The chain combines TRBV30 with TRBJ2-7; D gene ambiguous. The germline V and J ends were trimmed by 4 bases and 1 base, with 5 bases remaining between them. The germline CDR1 and CDR2 sequences are GTSNPN and SVGIG (reference sequence). CDR3 length: 11 residues. CDR3 DNA sequence: TGTGCCTGGACTCAGTCCTACGAGCAGTACTTC. Encoded protein: CAWTQSYEQYF. The variable domain in full, with the rest retrieved from reference TRBV30 and TRBJ2-7, is SQTIHQWPATLVQPVGSPLSLECTVEGTSNPNLYWYRQAAGRGLQLLFYSVGIGQISSEVPQNLSASRPQDRQFILSSKKLLLSDSGFYLCAWTQSYEQYFGPGTRLTVT.

This clonotype has a count of ten or more. This chain connects TRBV28 to TRBJ2-1; D is possibly TRBD2 (6 bases). V was clipped by 3 bases and J by 6 bases, with 12 bases between them. Germline values: CDR1 MDHEN, CDR2 SYDVKM. This CDR3 comprises 14 residues. CDR3 coding DNA: TGTGCCAGCAGTTTTGGCGGACTAACCAATGAGCAGTTCTTC. It translates to CASSFGGLTNEQFF.

V is TRBV20-1 and J is TRBJ2-1, with D unclear. The CDR3 length is 15 residues. The V and J ends lost 0 bases and 2 bases respectively, with 11 bases between them. CDR1 DFQATT and CDR2 SNEGSKA come from the germline V gene (reference sequence). As DNA, the CDR3 is TGCAGTGCTAGAGATCCCAGCGCGACCTACAATGAGCAGTTCTTC. It is translated as CSARDPSATYNEQFF.

This clonotype occurred a few times. This chain links TRBV6-5 with TRBJ2-4; unclear D gene. Germline V gene lookup returns CDR1 MNHEY and CDR2 SVGAGI. There are 15 residues in the CDR3. With 0 bases removed from V and 8 bases from J, the gap between germline ends came to 14 bases. The CDR3, as DNA: TGTGCCAGCAGTTACTCTCCCGACCAAGCTTACATTCAGTACTTC. Translated, it gives CASSYSPDQAYIQYF.

The sample holds many counts of this clonotype. This rearrangement joins TRBV6-1 to TRBJ1-3; no clear D. The CDR3 runs 13 residues. Germline V lookup: CDR1 MNHNS, CDR2 SASEGT. V lost 3 bases, J lost 1 base, and 4 bases lay in between. The CDR3 loop reads CASSEGSGNTIYF. The DNA for the CDR3 is TGTGCCAGCAGTGAGGGGTCTGGAAACACCATATATTTT.

The chain carries TRBV6-5 and TRBJ2-1, with a possible D match to TRBD2 (6 bases). In germline, CDR1 is MNHEY, CDR2 SVGAGI. The CDR3 is made up of 17 amino acids. V lost 0 bases and J 5 bases, leaving 17 bases between the germline ends. For the CDR3, the DNA is TGTGCCAGCAGTTACTCGACTAGGCCTAGCATAGACAATGAGCAGTTCTTC. This sequence encodes CASSYSTRPSIDNEQFF.

This clonotype was counted only a few times. This sequence joins TRBV12-3 or TRBV12-4 and TRBJ1-1; D remains ambiguous. The CDR3 runs 12 residues. V was pared by 1 base and J by 5 bases, with 5 bases between. This CDR3 is CASSLEITEAFF. CDR3 nucleotides: TGTGCCAGCAGTTTAGAGATTACTGAAGCTTTCTTT.

V gene TRBV12-3 or TRBV12-4 combines with J gene TRBJ2-3; D is ambiguous. V lost 7 bases and J lost 4, with 6 bases in between. This CDR3 spans 11 amino acids. The CDR3 here is CASTISDTQYF. CDR3 DNA: TGTGCCAGCACTATTTCAGATACGCAGTATTTT.

This clonotype was picked up many times. The rearrangement links TRBV20-1 to TRBJ2-1; D assignment may be TRBD1 or TRBD2 (5 bases each). This CDR3 comprises 13 residues. CDR1 is DFQATT, CDR2 SNEGSKA, per germline (reference sequence). Trimming cost V 5 bases and J 8 bases, with 16 bases left between them. CDR3 sequence reads: CSAPGPFFHEQFF. In DNA form, the CDR3 reads TGCAGTGCTCCGGGGCCCTTCTTCCATGAGCAGTTCTTC.

This clonotype was counted ten times or more. This chain joins TRBV2 and TRBJ1-1; a weak D match, TRBD1 (5 bases). Germline CDR1 SNHLY, CDR2 FYNNEI. This CDR3 has 11 residues. Trimming shortened V by 11 bases and J by 1 base, and 8 bases separated the two germline ends. CDR3 region: CAGGQNTEAFF. The CDR3 DNA follows: TGTGCCGGTGGACAGAACACTGAAGCTTTCTTT.

V usage is TRBV6-1 and J usage is TRBJ2-7; D possibly uses TRBD1 or TRBD2 (5 bases each). CDR1 and CDR2 (germline): MNHNS, SASEGT. Trimming pared 6 bases from V and 3 bases from J, leaving 15 bases between. The CDR3 contains 14 residues. The CDR3 region has the DNA TGTGCCAGCAGATGGAGCCGGGACCGCTACGAGCAGTACTTC. It translates to CASRWSRDRYEQYF.

The rearrangement joins TRBV29-1 to TRBJ1-1; TRBD1 matches at 10 bases. The V gene end was trimmed by 6 bases and the J gene end by 5 bases; junction bases not matched to a gene: 9. Germline assignment: CDR1 SQVTM and CDR2 ANQGSEA. The CDR3 totals 14 residues. CDR3 residues: CSVLRDRGSTEAFF. CDR3 DNA: TGCAGCGTCCTCCGGGACAGGGGAAGTACTGAAGCTTTCTTT.